What follows is one T cell receptor (beta chain) and its context. The target antigen is unknown. A clone one base away is much larger, so this may be a read error. This sample is part of a study of T cells after posttransplantation cyclophosphamide. The CDR3 runs 15 residues. Germline values: CDR1 SGHTA, CDR2 FQGNSA. Study-level findings and limits: Later blood repertoires were often dominated by clones from the donor CD8+ memory compartment. Recipient CMV seropositivity and CMV reactivation strongly tracked TRB clonality. TRB overlap between skin or GI tissue T cells and blood was limited.

A marrow graft followed busulfan-fludarabine conditioning, with cyclophosphamide on days +3 and +4. The protocol was immunoSEQ multiplex PCR, while the TCRdb copy is restricted to in-frame clones and leaves out a portion. The data show about 17,000 clones, none appearing only once, with approximately 0.5% held by the ten largest. This chain links TRBV7-2 with TRBJ2-5; 8 bases line up with TRBD2. This receptor was identified in a female patient between 30 and 45 years old who received an allogeneic stem cell transplant from a related donor, was CMV-positive, and had no GVHD. Some of the T cells may derive from the graft donor. Sequencing used PBMCs, obtained after allogeneic stem cell transplant with posttransplant cyclophosphamide. The CDR3 coding sequence is TGTGCCAGCAGTTTAGTCCTAGCGGGCCAAGAGGCCCAGTACTTC. Translated: CASSLVLAGQEAQYF.